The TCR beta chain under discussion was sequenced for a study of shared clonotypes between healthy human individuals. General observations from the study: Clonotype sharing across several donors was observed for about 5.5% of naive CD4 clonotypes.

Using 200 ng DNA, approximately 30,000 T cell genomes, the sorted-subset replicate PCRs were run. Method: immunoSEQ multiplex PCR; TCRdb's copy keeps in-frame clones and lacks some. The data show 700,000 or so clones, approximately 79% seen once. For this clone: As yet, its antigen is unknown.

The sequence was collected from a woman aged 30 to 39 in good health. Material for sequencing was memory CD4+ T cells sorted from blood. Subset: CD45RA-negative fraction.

CDR3 residues: CASSAIAGGLRSEQYF. Here the CDR3 DNA reads TGTGCCAGCAGCGCCATAGCGGGAGGGCTTAGGAGCGAGCAGTACTTC. The rearrangement links TRBV11-2 to TRBJ2-7, with 11 bases matching TRBD2. Unmatched junction bases numbered 12, after V lost 5 bases and J lost 6 bases. Germline CDR1 SGHAT, CDR2 FQNNGV. The length of the CDR3 is 16 residues.